This TCR beta chain appears in the sequencing data of a study of T cells in Graves' hyperthyroidism and ophthalmopathy (dated by TCRdb to between 2018 and 2021). Background on the whole study: Peripheral blood was collected at initial diagnosis, before any treatment. TCR V-J signatures able to tell the groups apart were searched for in a discovery cohort of 90 to 100 patients, of whom 43 had Graves' ophthalmopathy and 55 to 60 had stable Graves' hyperthyroidism. An independent validation cohort of 18 to 20 hyperthyroidism patients and 15 or so patients who later progressed to ophthalmopathy tested prospective prediction of ophthalmopathy. The 100 discovery patients were randomly divided into training and test sets at a 7:3 ratio. In about six Graves' hyperthyroidism patients, the study also compared T-cell repertoires from thyroid tissue with T-cell repertoires from blood. After blood sampling, hyperthyroidism patients were treated with methimazole at a starting dose of 30 mg daily, and ophthalmopathy patients were treated with high-dose intravenous methylprednisolone. The paper reports TCR Vbeta CDR3 sequencing of over 120 peripheral blood samples: approximately 41 ophthalmopathy, some 80 hyperthyroidism and around 17 progressor patients.

This clonotype has just one count. No antigen is known for it. Base qualities are not at hand, and no much larger clone is one base apart. Just one read gives weak support. Stable Graves' hyperthyroidism was defined as no progression to ophthalmopathy during 18 months of follow-up. Hyperthyroidism patients were newly diagnosed, had a disease duration of under 2 months, and were aged 18 to 65 years. Patients with uncontrolled infections, other autoimmune diseases, pregnancy or lactation were excluded. Diagnoses were established on the basis of clinical symptoms, serum thyroxine and TRAb, thyroid ultrasound, and orbital computed tomography. Ficoll-Paque density gradient centrifugation was used to isolate PBMCs from 8 to 10 ml of fresh peripheral blood. Total RNA was extracted using Trizol reagent, and RNA quality was assessed on an Agilent 2100 Bioanalyzer. Paper-wide results and their limitations: In validation, the model predicted progression to ophthalmopathy a median of 6.5 months before onset, with roughly 71% sensitivity and roughly 77% specificity. Sample size was not statistically predetermined, and investigators were not blinded to group allocation. Blood samples also contained most of the expanded thyroid clonotypes (frequency above 0.001), which suggests that blood repertoires may reflect thyroid immune responses. A model built on a 13 V-J signature distinguished ophthalmopathy from stable hyperthyroidism, reaching around 90% sensitivity and 81% to 83% specificity in cross-validation and 80%/75% in testing.

Reading the germline V gene (reference sequence) gives CDR1 DFQATT and CDR2 SNEGSKA. Trimming costs V 3 bases and J 2 bases, and their ends lie 11 bases apart. There are 14 amino acids in the CDR3, from cysteine to phenylalanine inclusive. The kept DNA is CDR3 alone, 42 bases in frame from the first base. The TCR beta CDR3 regions were amplified from the RNA transcripts. The first round of RT-PCR for the TCR CDR3 was performed with the HTBI primer set and the Qiagen OneStep RT-PCR kit. Libraries were constructed in a second round of multiplex PCR, after which size selection and purification were performed. Libraries were sequenced paired-end with 100 bp reads on an Illumina HiSeq2000. In the paper's pipeline: SOAPnuke was used to process the raw data, throwing out any read that contained adapters or uncalled bases, had a mean Phred below 15, or lacked an exact constant-primer or identifier match. High-quality paired reads were merged with COPE v1.2.5, and unique nucleotide sequences were defined as clonotypes. MiTCR v1.1 was used to align the clonotypes against IMGT TRBV, TRBD and TRBJ reference segments. The analysis was restricted to V-J combinations with a frequency above 0.0001, which together covered 99.2% of the repertoires. A TCS score was defined as the ratio of F50 (clonal expansion) to E x V (chaos), with BLOSUM62-based TCRdist applied between CDR3 peptides within each V-J. Welch's t-statistics and random forest reduced around 520 V-J features to fewer than 15, which were used in a naive Bayes classifier (R e1071). The Morisita-Horn index was used to measure how similar the thyroid and blood repertoires were. The public reads were run again by TCRdb, first through fastp at Q25 and then through MiXCR, and only productive beta chains were kept. Entries that share a CDR3 protein sequence are merged under the most common genes and DNA. These V and J calls are TCRdb output, not the study's own analysis. For this sample the table gives about 840,000 distinct CDR3 sequences, of which 35% to 45% were detected only once. Of the sample, 7.5% to 9.5% falls within the top ten clones.

The specimen was blood. This sequence originates from a man aged 18 to 29 with Graves' hyperthyroidism. The sequence is built from TRBV20-1 and TRBJ1-5; TRBD1 is a weak D gene call, 5 bases matching. The nucleotide sequence reads TGCAGTGCTAGCGGGGGGGTCGGCAATCAGCCCCAGCATTTT. This codes for CSASGGVGNQPQHF.